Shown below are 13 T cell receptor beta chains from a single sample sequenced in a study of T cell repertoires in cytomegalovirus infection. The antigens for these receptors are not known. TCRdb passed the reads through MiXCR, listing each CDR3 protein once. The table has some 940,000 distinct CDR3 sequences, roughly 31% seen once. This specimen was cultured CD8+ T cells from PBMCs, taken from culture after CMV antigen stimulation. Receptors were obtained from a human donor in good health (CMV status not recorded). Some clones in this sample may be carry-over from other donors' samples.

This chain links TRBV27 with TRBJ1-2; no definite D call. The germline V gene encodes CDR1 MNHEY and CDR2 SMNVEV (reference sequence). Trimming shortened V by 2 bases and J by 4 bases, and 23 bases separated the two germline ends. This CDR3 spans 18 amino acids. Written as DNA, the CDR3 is TGTGCCAGCAGTTTAGCCCTCCGTGGAATACTGAAGCCCTATGGCTACACCTTC. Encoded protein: CASSLALRGILKPYGYTF.

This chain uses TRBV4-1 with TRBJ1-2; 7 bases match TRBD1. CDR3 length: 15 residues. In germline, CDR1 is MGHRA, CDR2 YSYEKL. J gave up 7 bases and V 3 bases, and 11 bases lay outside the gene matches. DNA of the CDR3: TGCGCCAGCAGCCATTACGACAGGGCCCATTTTGGCTACACCTTC. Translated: CASSHYDRAHFGYTF.

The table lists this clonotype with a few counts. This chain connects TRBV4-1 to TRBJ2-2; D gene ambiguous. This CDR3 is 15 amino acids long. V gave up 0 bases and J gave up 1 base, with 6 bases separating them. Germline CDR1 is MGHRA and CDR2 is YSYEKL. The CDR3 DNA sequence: TGCGCCAGCAGCCAAGATATAGTGAACACCGGGGAGCTGTTTTTT. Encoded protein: CASSQDIVNTGELFF.

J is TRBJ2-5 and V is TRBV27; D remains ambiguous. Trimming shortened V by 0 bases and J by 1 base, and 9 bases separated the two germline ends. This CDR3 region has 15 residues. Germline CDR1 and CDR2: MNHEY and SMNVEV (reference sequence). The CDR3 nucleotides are TGTGCCAGCAGTTTATCCTCTGGCCGCCAAGAGACCCAGTACTTC. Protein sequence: CASSLSSGRQETQYF.

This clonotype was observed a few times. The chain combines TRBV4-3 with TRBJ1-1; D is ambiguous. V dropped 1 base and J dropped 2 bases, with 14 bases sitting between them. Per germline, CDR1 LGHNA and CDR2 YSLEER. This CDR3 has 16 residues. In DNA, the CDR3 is TGCGCCAGCAGCCAAGGTTTAGGATCCTCTAACACTGAAGCTTTCTTT. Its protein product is CASSQGLGSSNTEAFF.

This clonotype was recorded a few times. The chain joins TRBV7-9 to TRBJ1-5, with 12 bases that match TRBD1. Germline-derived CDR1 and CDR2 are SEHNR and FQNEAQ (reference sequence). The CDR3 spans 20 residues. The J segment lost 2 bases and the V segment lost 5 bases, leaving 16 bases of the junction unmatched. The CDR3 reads CASSTTLGQGARWGNQPQHF. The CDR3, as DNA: TGTGCCAGCAGCACAACGTTGGGACAGGGGGCAAGGTGGGGCAATCAGCCCCAGCATTTT.

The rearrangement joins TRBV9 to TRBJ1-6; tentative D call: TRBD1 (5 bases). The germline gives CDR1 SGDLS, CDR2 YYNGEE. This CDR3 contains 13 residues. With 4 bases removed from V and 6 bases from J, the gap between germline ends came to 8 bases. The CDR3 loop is CASSTGLNSPLHF. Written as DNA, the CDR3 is TGTGCCAGCAGCACGGGACTTAATTCACCCCTCCACTTT.

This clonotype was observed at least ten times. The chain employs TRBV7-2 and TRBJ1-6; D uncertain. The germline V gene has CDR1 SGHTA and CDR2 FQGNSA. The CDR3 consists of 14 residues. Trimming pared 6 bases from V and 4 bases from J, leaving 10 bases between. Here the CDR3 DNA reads TGTGCCAGCAGTACGGACCCATATAATTCACCCCTCCACTTT. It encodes CASSTDPYNSPLHF.

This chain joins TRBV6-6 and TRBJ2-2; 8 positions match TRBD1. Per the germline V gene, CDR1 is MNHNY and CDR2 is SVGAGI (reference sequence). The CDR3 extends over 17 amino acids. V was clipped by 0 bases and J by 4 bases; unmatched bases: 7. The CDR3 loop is CASSYSIPGGTTGELFF. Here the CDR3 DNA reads TGTGCCAGCAGTTACTCGATTCCAGGGGGCACCACCGGGGAGCTGTTTTTT.

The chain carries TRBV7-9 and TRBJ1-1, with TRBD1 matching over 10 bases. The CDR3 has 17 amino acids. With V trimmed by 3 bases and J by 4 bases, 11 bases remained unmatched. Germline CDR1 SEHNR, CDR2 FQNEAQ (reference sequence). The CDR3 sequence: CASSLGGQGHTSTEAFF. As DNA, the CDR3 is TGTGCCAGCAGCTTGGGGGGACAGGGGCATACCAGCACTGAAGCTTTCTTT.

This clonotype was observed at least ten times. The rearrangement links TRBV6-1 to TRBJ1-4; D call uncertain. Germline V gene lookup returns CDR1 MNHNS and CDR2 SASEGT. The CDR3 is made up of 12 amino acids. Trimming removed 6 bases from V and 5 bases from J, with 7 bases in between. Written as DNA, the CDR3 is TGTGCCAGCAGCGACGGAAATGAAAAACTGTTTTTT. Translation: CASSDGNEKLFF.

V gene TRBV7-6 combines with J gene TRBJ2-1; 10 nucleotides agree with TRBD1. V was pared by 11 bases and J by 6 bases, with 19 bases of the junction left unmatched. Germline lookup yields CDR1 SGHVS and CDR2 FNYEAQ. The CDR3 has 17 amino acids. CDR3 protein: CAGGGVRDRGDFNEQFF. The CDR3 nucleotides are TGTGCCGGGGGGGGGGTAAGGGACAGGGGAGATTTCAATGAGCAGTTCTTC.

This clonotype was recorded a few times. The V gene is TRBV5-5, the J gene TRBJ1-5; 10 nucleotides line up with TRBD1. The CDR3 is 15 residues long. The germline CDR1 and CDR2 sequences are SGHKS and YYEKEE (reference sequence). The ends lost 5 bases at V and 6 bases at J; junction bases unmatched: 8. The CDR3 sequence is CASSRDRGSFQPQHF. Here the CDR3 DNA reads TGTGCCAGCAGTAGGGACAGGGGCTCGTTTCAGCCCCAGCATTTT.